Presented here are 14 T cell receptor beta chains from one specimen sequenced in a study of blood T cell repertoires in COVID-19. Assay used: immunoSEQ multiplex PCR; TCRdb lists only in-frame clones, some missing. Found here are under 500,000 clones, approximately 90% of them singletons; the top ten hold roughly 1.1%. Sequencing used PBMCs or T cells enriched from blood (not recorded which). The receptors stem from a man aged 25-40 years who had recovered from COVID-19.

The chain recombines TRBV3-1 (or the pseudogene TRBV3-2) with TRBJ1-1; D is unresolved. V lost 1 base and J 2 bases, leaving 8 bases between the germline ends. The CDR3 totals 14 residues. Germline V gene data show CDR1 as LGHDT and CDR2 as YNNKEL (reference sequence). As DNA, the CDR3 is TGTGCCAGCAGCCAAGTCGCCCTAAACACTGAAGCTTTCTTT. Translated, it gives CASSQVALNTEAFF.

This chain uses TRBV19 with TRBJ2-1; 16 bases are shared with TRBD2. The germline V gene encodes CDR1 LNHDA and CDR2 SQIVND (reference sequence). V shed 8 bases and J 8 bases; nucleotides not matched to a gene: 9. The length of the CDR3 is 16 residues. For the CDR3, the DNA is TGTGCCAGTCGGCCGGGACTAGCGGGAGGGAGTCATGAGCAGTTCTTC. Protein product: CASRPGLAGGSHEQFF.

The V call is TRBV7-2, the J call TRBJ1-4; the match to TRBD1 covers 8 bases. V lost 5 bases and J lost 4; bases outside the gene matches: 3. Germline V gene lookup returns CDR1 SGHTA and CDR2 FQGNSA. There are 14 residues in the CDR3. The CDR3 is CASSPDRGNEKLFF. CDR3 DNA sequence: TGTGCCAGCAGCCCTGACAGGGGTAATGAAAAACTGTTTTTT.

The CDR3 DNA follows: TGTGCCACCAGTGATGGTCGGGGGATAAGGCCCCAGCATTTT. Protein sequence: CATSDGRGIRPQHF. V and J are TRBV24-1 and TRBJ1-5, with a tentative D call TRBD1 (5 bases). The CDR3 extends over 14 amino acids. V gave up 3 bases and J gave up 9 bases, with 14 bases separating them. The germline V gene encodes CDR1 KGHDR and CDR2 SFDVKD.

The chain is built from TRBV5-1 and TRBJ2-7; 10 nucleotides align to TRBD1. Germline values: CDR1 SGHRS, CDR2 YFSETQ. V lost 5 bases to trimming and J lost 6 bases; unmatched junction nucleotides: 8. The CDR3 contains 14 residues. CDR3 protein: CASSAGTGESEQYF. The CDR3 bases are TGCGCCAGCAGTGCCGGGACAGGGGAGTCCGAGCAGTACTTC.

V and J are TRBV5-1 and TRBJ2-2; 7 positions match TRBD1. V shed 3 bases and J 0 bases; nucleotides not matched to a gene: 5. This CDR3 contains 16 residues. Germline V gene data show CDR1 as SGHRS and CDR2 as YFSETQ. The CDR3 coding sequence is TGCGCCAGCAGCTCAACCGGGACAGCGAACACCGGGGAGCTGTTTTTT. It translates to CASSSTGTANTGELFF.

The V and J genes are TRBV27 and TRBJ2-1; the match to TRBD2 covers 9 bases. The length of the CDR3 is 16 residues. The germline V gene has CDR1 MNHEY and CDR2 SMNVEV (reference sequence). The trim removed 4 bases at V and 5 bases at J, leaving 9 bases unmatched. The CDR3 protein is CASSWIAGEKNNEQFF. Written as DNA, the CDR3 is TGTGCCAGCAGTTGGATAGCGGGAGAGAAGAACAATGAGCAGTTCTTC.

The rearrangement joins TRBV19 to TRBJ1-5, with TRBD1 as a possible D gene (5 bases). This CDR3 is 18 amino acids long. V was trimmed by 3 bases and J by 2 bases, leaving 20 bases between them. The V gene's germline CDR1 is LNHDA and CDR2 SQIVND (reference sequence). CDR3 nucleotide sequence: TGTGCCAGTAGTATTCGACCGGCAGGGCGTGAGGGCAATCAGCCCCAGCATTTT. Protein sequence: CASSIRPAGREGNQPQHF. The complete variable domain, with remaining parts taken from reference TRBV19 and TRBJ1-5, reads DGGITQSPKYLFRKEGQNVTLSCEQNLNHDAMYWYRQDPGQGLRLIYYSQIVNDFQKGDIAEGYSVSREKKESFPLTVTSAQKNPTAFYLCASSIRPAGREGNQPQHFGDGTRLSIL.

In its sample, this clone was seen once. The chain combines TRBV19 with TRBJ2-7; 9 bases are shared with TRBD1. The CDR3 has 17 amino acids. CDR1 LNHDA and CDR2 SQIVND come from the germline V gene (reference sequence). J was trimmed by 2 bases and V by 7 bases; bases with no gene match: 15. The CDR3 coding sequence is TGTGCCAGTAAGGGGCATGAGGACAGGGGCGTTACCTACGAGCAGTACTTC. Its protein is CASKGHEDRGVTYEQYF. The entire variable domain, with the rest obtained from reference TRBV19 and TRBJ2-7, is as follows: DGGITQSPKYLFRKEGQNVTLSCEQNLNHDAMYWYRQDPGQGLRLIYYSQIVNDFQKGDIAEGYSVSREKKESFPLTVTSAQKNPTAFYLCASKGHEDRGVTYEQYFGPGTRLTVT.

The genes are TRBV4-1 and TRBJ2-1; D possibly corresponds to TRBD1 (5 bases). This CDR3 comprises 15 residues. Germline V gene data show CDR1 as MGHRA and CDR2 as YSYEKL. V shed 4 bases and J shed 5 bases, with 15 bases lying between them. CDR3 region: CASSPTAAGDNEQFF. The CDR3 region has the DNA TGCGCCAGCAGCCCGACAGCCGCTGGCGACAATGAGCAGTTCTTC.

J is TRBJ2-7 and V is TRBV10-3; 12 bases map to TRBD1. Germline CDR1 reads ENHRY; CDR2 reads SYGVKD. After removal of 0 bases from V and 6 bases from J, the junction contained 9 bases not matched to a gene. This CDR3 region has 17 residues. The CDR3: CAISESSGGTGGVEQYF. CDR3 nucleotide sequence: TGTGCCATCAGTGAGTCATCTGGGGGGACAGGGGGCGTCGAGCAGTACTTC.

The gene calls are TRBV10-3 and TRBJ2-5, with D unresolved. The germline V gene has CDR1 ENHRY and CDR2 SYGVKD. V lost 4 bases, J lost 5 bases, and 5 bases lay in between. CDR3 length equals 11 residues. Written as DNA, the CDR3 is TGTGCCATCAGTGCGGGTGAGACCCAGTACTTC. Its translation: CAISAGETQYF.

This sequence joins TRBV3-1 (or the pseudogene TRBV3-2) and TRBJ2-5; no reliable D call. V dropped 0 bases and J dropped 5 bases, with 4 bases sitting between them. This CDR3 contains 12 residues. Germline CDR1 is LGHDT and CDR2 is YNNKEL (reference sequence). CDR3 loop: CASSQEEETQYF. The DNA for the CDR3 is TGTGCCAGCAGCCAAGAGGAGGAGACCCAGTACTTC.

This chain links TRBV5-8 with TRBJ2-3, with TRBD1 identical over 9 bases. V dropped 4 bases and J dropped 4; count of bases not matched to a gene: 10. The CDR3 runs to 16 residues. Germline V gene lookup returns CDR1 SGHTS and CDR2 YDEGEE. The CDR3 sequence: CASSPSRDRVPDTQYF. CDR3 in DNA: TGTGCCAGCAGCCCGTCCCGGGACAGGGTACCAGATACGCAGTATTTT.